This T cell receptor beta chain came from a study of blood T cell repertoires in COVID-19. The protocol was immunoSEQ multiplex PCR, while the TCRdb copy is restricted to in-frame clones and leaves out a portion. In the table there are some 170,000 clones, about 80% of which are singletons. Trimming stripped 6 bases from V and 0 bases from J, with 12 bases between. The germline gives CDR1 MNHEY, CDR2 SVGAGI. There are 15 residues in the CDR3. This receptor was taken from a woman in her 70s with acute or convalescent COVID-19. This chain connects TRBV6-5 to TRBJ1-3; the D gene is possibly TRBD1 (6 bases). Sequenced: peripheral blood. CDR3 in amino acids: CASSTQDSSGNTIYF. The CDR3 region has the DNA TGTGCCAGCAGCACGCAGGACAGCTCTGGAAACACCATATATTTT.